The rows below give T cell receptor beta chains drawn from one sample of a study of T-cell memory formation after mild COVID-19. TCRdb re-analysed the 5' RACE reads in MiXCR, keeping a single row per CDR3 protein. The sample lists under 250,000 distinct CDR3 sequences; over 9.5% were seen once. The source material was PBMCs or a T cell subset sorted from them (not recorded which). These receptors all stem from a man aged 18 to 29 who had mild COVID-19 (a few samples of this study predate the infection). Cell type and time point are not known. Each CDR3 is given with its conserved first and last residue. A D gene is named only where the DNA matches it firmly. A row's size may be missing; if present it is once, few, many or a size class.

D: TRBD2
V: TRBV4-2
size: few
J: TRBJ2-5
CDR3: CASSQLAGGYQETQYF
DNA: TGTGCCAGCAGCCAACTAGCGGGGGGATACCAAGAGACCCAGTACTTC

D: .
V: TRBV6-5
size: .
J: TRBJ1-1
CDR3: CASSYSPQSTEAFF
DNA: TGTGCCAGCAGTTACTCGCCACAGAGCACTGAAGCTTTCTTT

D: .
V: TRBV19
size: .
J: TRBJ1-5
CDR3: CASSRTGSLQPQHF
DNA: TGTGCCAGTAGTAGAACAGGGAGCCTTCAGCCCCAGCATTTT

D: .
V: TRBV28
size: many
J: TRBJ2-5
CDR3: CASSFPSLETQYF
DNA: TGTGCCAGCAGTTTCCCTAGCCTGGAGACCCAGTACTTC

D: TRBD1
V: TRBV7-2
size: many
J: TRBJ1-2
CDR3: CASSPTGGYRRGYTF
DNA: TGTGCCAGCAGTCCAACAGGGGGCTATCGGCGTGGCTACACCTTC

D: .
V: TRBV5-1
size: few
J: TRBJ1-2
CDR3: CASSLGRDSGYTF
DNA: TGCGCCAGCAGCTTGGGCAGGGACTCTGGCTACACCTTC

D: TRBD2
V: TRBV5-1
size: .
J: TRBJ2-1
CDR3: CASSLETSGGPYNEQFF
DNA: TGCGCCAGCAGCTTGGAGACTAGCGGGGGGCCCTACAATGAGCAGTTCTTC

D: .
V: TRBV28
size: .
J: TRBJ2-5
CDR3: CASSLLAPTQETQYF
DNA: TGTGCCAGCAGTTTGCTTGCCCCAACTCAAGAGACCCAGTACTTC

D: TRBD1
V: TRBV12-3/TRBV12-4
size: .
J: TRBJ1-2
CDR3: CASSLRSGGINYGYTF
DNA: TGTGCCAGCAGTTTAAGGTCAGGGGGCATTAACTATGGCTACACCTTC

D: .
V: TRBV2
size: .
J: TRBJ2-2
CDR3: CASSDQTGRATGELFF
DNA: TGTGCCAGCAGTGACCAAACAGGGAGGGCCACCGGGGAGCTGTTTTTT

D: TRBD1
V: TRBV7-8
size: few
J: TRBJ2-7
CDR3: CASSVVGQGYEQYF
DNA: TGTGCCAGCAGTGTTGTGGGACAGGGCTACGAGCAGTACTTC

D: TRBD2
V: TRBV5-1
size: many
J: TRBJ2-1
CDR3: CASSPRLAALNEQFF
DNA: TGCGCCAGCAGTCCTCGACTAGCGGCGCTCAATGAGCAGTTCTTC

D: .
V: TRBV7-2
size: .
J: TRBJ1-4
CDR3: CASSPWGRGATNEKLFF
DNA: TGTGCCAGCAGCCCGTGGGGGAGGGGTGCAACTAATGAAAAACTGTTTTTT

D: TRBD1
V: TRBV4-1
size: .
J: TRBJ2-5
CDR3: CASSQERAGGAETQYF
DNA: TGCGCCAGCAGCCAAGAGAGGGCAGGGGGCGCGGAGACCCAGTACTTC

D: .
V: TRBV5-1
size: few
J: TRBJ2-1
CDR3: CASIAGQGGNEQFF
DNA: TGCGCCAGCATAGCGGGACAGGGTGGAAATGAGCAGTTCTTC

D: .
V: TRBV12-3/TRBV12-4
size: .
J: TRBJ1-2
CDR3: CASSLAEGRYTF
DNA: TGTGCCAGCAGTTTAGCGGAGGGACGGTACACCTTC

D: .
V: TRBV20-1
size: many
J: TRBJ2-7
CDR3: CSARGVRDHEQYF
DNA: TGCAGTGCTAGGGGGGTGCGGGACCACGAGCAGTACTTC

D: .
V: TRBV20-1
size: many
J: TRBJ2-1
CDR3: CSARTDNNEQFF
DNA: TGCAGTGCTAGGACAGATAACAATGAGCAGTTCTTC

D: TRBD2
V: TRBV11-1
size: .
J: TRBJ2-5
CDR3: CASSVAGDQETQYF
DNA: TGTGCCAGCAGCGTAGCGGGGGACCAAGAGACCCAGTACTTC

D: TRBD2
V: TRBV4-3
size: .
J: TRBJ2-5
CDR3: CASSQVSGERQETQYF
DNA: TGCGCCAGCAGCCAAGTGAGCGGGGAACGCCAAGAGACCCAGTACTTC

D: .
V: TRBV3-1
size: .
J: TRBJ1-6
CDR3: CASSQDELSPLHF
DNA: TGTGCCAGCAGCCAAGATGAGCTGTCACCCCTCCACTTT

D: TRBD1
V: TRBV27
size: .
J: TRBJ2-1
CDR3: CASSLVAGGFTSSYNEQFF
DNA: TGTGCCAGCAGTTTAGTGGCAGGGGGCTTTACTAGCTCCTACAATGAGCAGTTCTTC

D: TRBD1
V: TRBV5-6
size: few
J: TRBJ2-4
CDR3: CASSSRQGRNIQYF
DNA: TGTGCCAGCAGCTCTCGACAGGGTAGGAACATTCAGTACTTC

D: .
V: TRBV11-2
size: .
J: TRBJ1-1
CDR3: CASRRDGQTEAFF
DNA: TGTGCCAGCAGACGAGATGGACAGACTGAAGCTTTCTTT

D: .
V: TRBV5-1
size: .
J: TRBJ2-6
CDR3: CASRGDTVLLTF
DNA: TGCGCCAGCAGGGGGGACACCGTCCTCCTGACTTTC

D: .
V: TRBV19
size: few
J: TRBJ2-4
CDR3: CASRMGWTSPRAKNIQYF
DNA: TGTGCCAGTAGAATGGGTTGGACGAGCCCACGAGCCAAAAACATTCAGTACTTC

D: TRBD1
V: TRBV4-1
size: many
J: TRBJ2-1
CDR3: CASRRTGDAMHNEQFF
DNA: TGCGCCAGCAGGAGGACAGGGGACGCTATGCACAATGAGCAGTTCTTC

D: .
V: TRBV20-1
size: .
J: TRBJ2-1
CDR3: CSAAEGGLFHEQFF
DNA: TGCAGTGCTGCGGAAGGGGGACTATTCCATGAGCAGTTCTTC

D: .
V: TRBV9
size: .
J: TRBJ2-1
CDR3: CASSNLGGNEQFF
DNA: TGTGCCAGCAGTAACCTGGGCGGGAATGAGCAGTTCTTC

D: .
V: TRBV20-1
size: .
J: TRBJ2-7
CDR3: CSADPSRGRGYEQYF
DNA: TGCAGTGCTGATCCGAGTAGGGGTCGGGGTTACGAGCAGTACTTC

D: .
V: TRBV4-2
size: few
J: TRBJ2-2
CDR3: CASSQEPHDRGELFF
DNA: TGTGCCAGCAGCCAAGAGCCCCACGATAGAGGGGAGCTGTTTTTT

D: TRBD1
V: TRBV7-6
size: many
J: TRBJ1-4
CDR3: CASSVMATGGEKLFF
DNA: TGTGCCAGCAGCGTAATGGCGACAGGGGGTGAAAAACTGTTTTTT

D: .
V: TRBV3-1
size: .
J: TRBJ2-5
CDR3: CASNIASSETQYF
DNA: TGTGCCAGCAACATCGCTAGCTCCGAGACCCAGTACTTC

D: TRBD2
V: TRBV20-1
size: .
J: TRBJ2-3
CDR3: CSAVTSGGTASTDTQYF
DNA: TGCAGTGCTGTTACTAGCGGGGGGACGGCTAGCACAGATACGCAGTATTTT

D: .
V: TRBV27
size: .
J: TRBJ2-4
CDR3: CASSPTGDLAKNIQYF
DNA: TGTGCCAGCAGTCCCACCGGAGACCTAGCCAAAAACATTCAGTACTTC

D: TRBD2
V: TRBV7-2
size: few
J: TRBJ2-3
CDR3: CASSFRPPLAGGTDTQYF
DNA: TGTGCCAGCAGCTTTCGCCCCCCCCTAGCGGGGGGCACAGATACGCAGTATTTT

D: .
V: TRBV9
size: few
J: TRBJ1-3
CDR3: CASSEGSSSGNTIYF
DNA: TGTGCCAGCAGCGAAGGGAGTAGCTCTGGAAACACCATATATTTT

D: .
V: TRBV20-1
size: many
J: TRBJ2-5
CDR3: CSAFDGANKETQYF
DNA: TGCAGTGCTTTCGATGGGGCTAATAAAGAGACCCAGTACTTC

D: .
V: TRBV7-6
size: .
J: TRBJ1-1
CDR3: CASSADRMNTEAFF
DNA: TGTGCCAGCAGCGCCGACAGAATGAACACTGAAGCTTTCTTT

D: TRBD1
V: TRBV5-6
size: many
J: TRBJ1-6
CDR3: CASSSAPGQTSPLHF
DNA: TGTGCCAGCAGCTCAGCCCCGGGACAGACCTCACCCCTCCACTTT

D: TRBD2
V: TRBV20-1
size: .
J: TRBJ2-1
CDR3: CSAPGTSGPRGQFF
DNA: TGCAGTGCGCCCGGGACTAGCGGACCTAGAGGGCAGTTCTTC

D: .
V: TRBV6-2/TRBV6-3
size: few
J: TRBJ1-1
CDR3: CASQPHPTRTVMNTEAFF
DNA: TGTGCCAGCCAGCCTCACCCTACCAGGACAGTTATGAACACTGAAGCTTTCTTT

D: .
V: TRBV7-2
size: few
J: TRBJ2-5
CDR3: CASSTDSLEETQYF
DNA: TGTGCCAGCAGCACCGACTCCTTAGAGGAGACCCAGTACTTC

D: TRBD2
V: TRBV12-3/TRBV12-4
size: few
J: TRBJ2-1
CDR3: CASGERGPYNEQFF
DNA: TGTGCCAGCGGGGAGCGGGGTCCCTACAATGAGCAGTTCTTC

D: TRBD2
V: TRBV5-1
size: few
J: TRBJ2-5
CDR3: CASSLGGASETQYF
DNA: TGCGCCAGCAGCCTCGGGGGGGCATCAGAGACCCAGTACTTC

D: .
V: TRBV11-3
size: .
J: TRBJ1-2
CDR3: CARTLPGGYGYTF
DNA: TGTGCCCGCACCCTCCCGGGGGGCTATGGCTACACCTTC

D: TRBD1
V: TRBV4-3
size: few
J: TRBJ2-3
CDR3: CASSQDWSRGLADTQYF
DNA: TGCGCCAGCAGCCAAGATTGGAGCAGGGGGCTTGCAGATACGCAGTATTTT

D: .
V: TRBV5-4
size: .
J: TRBJ2-3
CDR3: CAIPGALNTDTQYF
DNA: TGTGCCATCCCGGGGGCGCTGAACACAGATACGCAGTATTTT

D: .
V: TRBV30
size: .
J: TRBJ1-2
CDR3: CAWSGGGGSYTF
DNA: TGTGCCTGGAGTGGCGGGGGGGGTAGCTACACCTTC

D: .
V: TRBV6-6
size: few
J: TRBJ1-5
CDR3: CASRPDGSNQPQHF
DNA: TGTGCCAGCAGACCGGACGGTAGCAATCAGCCCCAGCATTTT

D: .
V: TRBV20-1
size: few
J: TRBJ2-2
CDR3: CSASPQRNTGELFF
DNA: TGCAGTGCTAGCCCCCAGCGGAACACCGGGGAGCTGTTTTTT

D: TRBD1
V: TRBV18
size: .
J: TRBJ1-6
CDR3: CASSPMTGSAKVHF
DNA: TGTGCCAGCTCACCAATGACAGGGAGTGCGAAAGTCCACTTT

D: TRBD1
V: TRBV7-2
size: .
J: TRBJ1-5
CDR3: CASHPGQGGYSNQPQHF
DNA: TGTGCCAGCCATCCGGGACAGGGGGGCTATAGCAATCAGCCCCAGCATTTT

D: TRBD2
V: TRBV7-3
size: .
J: TRBJ2-5
CDR3: CASSLGSGKGGKTQYF
DNA: TGTGCCAGCAGCTTAGGATCGGGGAAGGGAGGGAAGACCCAGTACTTC

D: TRBD1
V: TRBV29-1
size: few
J: TRBJ1-1
CDR3: CSVVYRGSQMNTEAFF
DNA: TGCAGCGTTGTATACAGGGGAAGCCAAATGAACACTGAAGCTTTCTTT

D: .
V: TRBV29-1
size: many
J: TRBJ2-2
CDR3: CSVRSGLANTGELFF
DNA: TGCAGCGTTCGAAGCGGACTCGCGAACACCGGGGAGCTGTTTTTT